The 32 T cell receptor beta chains listed next were all sequenced from one sample in a study of T cells in Graves' hyperthyroidism and ophthalmopathy. RNA transcripts were the template for amplifying TCR beta CDR3 regions. RT-PCR in the first round (using the HTBI primer set) targeted the TCR CDR3. TCRdb used MiXCR to reprocess the multiplex PCR reads, holding one entry per CDR3 protein. The sample records nearly 600,000 distinct CDR3 sequences, 13% to 15% being singletons. The sample comprised blood. The receptors shown here come from a woman in her late teens or twenties with Graves' ophthalmopathy.

This clonotype was detected ten times or more. V and J are TRBV12-3 or TRBV12-4 and TRBJ1-1, with D possibly TRBD1 on 6 matching bases. The CDR3 has 14 residues. V lost 6 bases and J lost 1, with 12 bases in between. The CDR3 sequence: CASSDRRGNTEAFF. CDR3 in DNA: TGTGCCAGCAGCGACAGGCGGGGGAACACTGAAGCTTTCTTT.

This clonotype has ten or more counts. This rearrangement joins TRBV3-1 to TRBJ2-5; no clear D. Germline-derived CDR1 and CDR2 are LGHDT and YNNKEL (reference sequence). The CDR3 has 14 amino acids. V lost 1 base to trimming and J lost 2 bases, with 8 bases between them. In DNA, the CDR3 is TGTGCCAGCAGCCAAGCGAACAGACAAGAGACCCAGTACTTC. It codes for CASSQANRQETQYF.

This clonotype was seen many times. This chain connects TRBV7-2 to TRBJ2-7; 7 bases are shared with TRBD2. Trimming at V came to 2 bases and at J to 2 bases, leaving 6 bases not matched to a gene. This CDR3 spans 15 amino acids. In germline, CDR1 is SGHTA, CDR2 FQGNSA. Written as DNA, the CDR3 is TGTGCCAGCAGCTTATTGGCGGGAGCTCCCTACGAGCAGTACTTC. Residues: CASSLLAGAPYEQYF.

In this sample, this clonotype turned up many times. The chain recombines TRBV6-1 with TRBJ1-2; the D is unclear. Trimming took off 5 bases at V and 4 bases at J, with 17 bases between the two ends. From germline, CDR1 is MNHNS and CDR2 SASEGT. The CDR3 totals 15 residues. CDR3 in DNA: TGTGCCAGCAGTAATGAGGGCGGCGCGGTCTATGGCTACACCTTC. Residues: CASSNEGGAVYGYTF.

This clonotype has a count of ten or more. CDR3 sequence reads: CSARDRTGSTEAFF. CDR3 in DNA: TGCAGTGCTAGAGATCGGACAGGGAGTACTGAAGCTTTCTTT. The genes are TRBV20-1 and TRBJ1-1; 8 bases are shared with TRBD1. CDR1 is DFQATT and CDR2 is SNEGSKA in the germline V gene (reference sequence). Unmatched junction bases numbered 5, after V lost 0 bases and J lost 5 bases. CDR3 length: 14 residues.

The table lists this clonotype with many counts. J is TRBJ2-1 and V is TRBV2, with TRBD2 identical over 9 bases. J gave up 6 bases and V 7 bases, and 10 bases lay outside the gene matches. Germline V gene lookup returns CDR1 SNHLY and CDR2 FYNNEI. There are 15 residues in the CDR3. Here the CDR3 reads CASTLEAGGSNEQFF. CDR3 sequence (DNA): TGTGCCAGCACCCTTGAGGCGGGAGGGTCCAATGAGCAGTTCTTC.

This clonotype has at least ten counts. The gene calls are TRBV2 and TRBJ1-1; D remains unclear. The CDR3 length is 13 residues. Trimming removed 2 bases at V and 6 bases at J, with 10 bases between. The germline gives CDR1 SNHLY, CDR2 FYNNEI. CDR3 nucleotides: TGTGCCAGCAGTGAAAATATAGCTTCTGAAGCTTTCTTT. Residues: CASSENIASEAFF.

The V gene is TRBV7-9, the J gene TRBJ2-2; D ambiguous. The CDR3 has 13 amino acids. The V end lost 5 bases, the J end lost 6 bases, and 10 bases lay between the germline ends. From germline, CDR1 is SEHNR and CDR2 FQNEAQ (reference sequence). The CDR3 nucleotides are TGTGCCAGCAGCACCCCGGGCGCCGGGGAGCTGTTTTTT. This sequence encodes CASSTPGAGELFF.

This clonotype showed up many times. The rearrangement uses TRBV27 and TRBJ2-1, with D possibly TRBD2 on 6 matching bases. V dropped 9 bases and J dropped 7 bases, with 19 bases sitting between them. The CDR3 loop spans 14 amino acids. The germline CDR1 and CDR2 sequences are MNHEY and SMNVEV (reference sequence). Here the CDR3 reads CASGEAGSRNEQFF. CDR3 in DNA: TGTGCCAGTGGGGAGGCGGGGTCTAGGAATGAGCAGTTCTTC.

This clonotype showed up just a few times. The chain employs TRBV28 and TRBJ2-3, with TRBD2 matching 7 bases. CDR3 length: 15 residues. J lost 0 bases, V lost 5 bases, and 5 bases had no gene match. Looked up from germline, CDR1 is MDHEN and CDR2 is SYDVKM. CDR3 sequence: CASSLPSGSTDTQYF. The CDR3 nucleotides read TGTGCCAGCAGTCTCCCTAGCGGTAGCACAGATACGCAGTATTTT. Together with reference TRBV28 and TRBJ2-3, the CDR3 gives the full variable domain: DVKVTQSSRYLVKRTGEKVFLECVQDMDHENMFWYRQDPGLGLRLIYFSYDVKMKEKGDIPEGYSVSREKKERFSLILESASTNQTSMYLCASSLPSGSTDTQYFGPGTRLTVL.

This clonotype was found many times. The chain carries TRBV28 and TRBJ2-7; either TRBD1 or TRBD2 may supply D (5 bases each). The CDR3 length is 12 residues. V was pared by 3 bases and J by 7 bases, with 10 bases between. The germline V gene encodes CDR1 MDHEN and CDR2 SYDVKM. CDR3 protein: CASSLGEWEQYF. CDR3 bases: TGTGCCAGCAGTTTGGGGGAGTGGGAGCAGTACTTC.

This clonotype was seen a handful of times. The J gene is TRBJ2-5, the V gene TRBV10-3; the match to TRBD2 covers 9 bases. The CDR3 is 12 residues long. Per germline, CDR1 ENHRY and CDR2 SYGVKD. V shed 8 bases and J 5 bases; nucleotides not matched to a gene: 3. The CDR3 region has the DNA TGTGCCATCGGGACTAGCAGCGAGACCCAGTACTTC. Translation: CAIGTSSETQYF.

On this clonotype: It may be a read error: a sequence one base away is much more abundant. The CDR3 DNA sequence: TGTACCACCCTACTCCCGCGCCGGGACAGGGGGCGAAATGAAGCTTTCTTT. Residues: CTTLLPRRDRGRNEAFF. This chain links TRBV6-1 with TRBJ1-1; TRBD1 agrees at 12 bases. Germline CDR1 and CDR2: MNHNS and SASEGT. This CDR3 has 17 residues.

This clonotype was counted between two and nine times. The chain uses TRBV30 and TRBJ2-2; D gene ambiguous. Between the trimmed V and J ends, which lost 4 bases and 1 base, there was a span of 10 bases. Germline V CDR1 and CDR2: GTSNPN, SVGIG (reference sequence). CDR3 length: 14 amino acids. CDR3 in amino acids: CAWTPGMNTGELFF. The CDR3 coding sequence is TGTGCCTGGACCCCGGGTATGAACACCGGGGAGCTGTTTTTT.

This chain connects TRBV12-3 or TRBV12-4 to TRBJ1-4; a possible D gene is TRBD1 (6 bases). This CDR3 comprises 19 residues. V dropped 3 bases and J dropped 7 bases, with 27 bases sitting between them. CDR3 nucleotides: TGTGCCAGCAGTTTTGCGCGGGGGGAGGGAGGACAGCAAAGTGAAAAACTGTTTTTT. This translates into CASSFARGEGGQQSEKLFF.

The CDR3 is CASSLELPAGGPSETQYF. CDR3 nucleotide sequence: TGCGCCAGCAGCTTGGAACTACCAGCGGGAGGGCCTTCAGAGACCCAGTACTTC. The chain uses TRBV5-1 and TRBJ2-5; 10 positions agree with TRBD2. The ends lost 0 bases at V and 4 bases at J; junction bases unmatched: 12. The CDR3 has 18 residues. Germline CDR1 is SGHRS and CDR2 is YFSETQ.

This clonotype was picked up many times. This chain joins TRBV6-1 and TRBJ1-1, with D maybe TRBD1 (6 bases). Germline V lookup: CDR1 MNHNS, CDR2 SASEGT. The CDR3 consists of 16 residues. V lost 6 bases to trimming and J lost 1 base, with 18 bases between them. The CDR3 loop is CASRQNPGTRNTEAFF. CDR3 DNA sequence: TGTGCCAGCAGACAGAACCCCGGGACAAGGAACACTGAAGCTTTCTTT.

This clonotype was found many times. The chain joins TRBV28 to TRBJ2-1, with D possibly TRBD1 on 6 matching bases. The germline CDR1 and CDR2 sequences are MDHEN and SYDVKM. The CDR3 consists of 12 residues. Between the trimmed V and J ends, which lost 5 bases and 11 bases, there was a span of 13 bases. The CDR3 sequence: CASSMPGTQQFF. DNA for the CDR3: TGTGCCAGCAGTATGCCCGGGACACAGCAGTTCTTC.

This clonotype occurred many times. V and J are TRBV10-3 and TRBJ1-2; a weak D match, TRBD1 (6 bases). This CDR3 has 14 amino acids. Per germline, CDR1 ENHRY and CDR2 SYGVKD. V was pared by 7 bases and J by 2 bases, with 14 bases between. In DNA form, the CDR3 reads TGTGCCATCACATTCTCAGGGGAAAACTATGGCTACACCTTC. This encodes CAITFSGENYGYTF.

This clonotype was observed at least ten times. This chain links TRBV15 with TRBJ1-5, with a possible D match to TRBD1 (5 bases). Germline-derived CDR1 and CDR2 are LNHNV and YYDKDF (reference sequence). V lost 4 bases and J lost 3, with 28 bases in between. The CDR3 sequence is 20 residues long. CDR3 residues: CATSKSVGRLAGTINQPQHF. For the CDR3, the DNA is TGTGCCACCAGCAAGAGTGTGGGGAGGTTGGCGGGGACGATCAATCAGCCCCAGCATTTT. The full variable domain, its missing parts supplied by reference TRBV15 and TRBJ1-5, is DAMVIQNPRYQVTQFGKPVTLSCSQTLNHNVMYWYQQKSSQAPKLLFHYYDKDFNNEADTPDNFQSRRPNTSFCFLDIRSPGLGDTAMYLCATSKSVGRLAGTINQPQHFGDGTRLSIL.

This clonotype was observed a few times. The rearrangement links TRBV7-8 to TRBJ2-7; D may be TRBD1 (6 bases). V dropped 3 bases and J dropped 6 bases, with 12 bases sitting between them. The germline V gene has CDR1 SGHVS and CDR2 FQNEAQ. There are 13 residues in the CDR3. CDR3: CASSLGWGPEQYF. CDR3 DNA: TGTGCCAGCAGCTTGGGTTGGGGGCCCGAGCAGTACTTC.

This clonotype was picked up a small number of times. This chain uses TRBV14 with TRBJ2-7; D perhaps matches TRBD2 (6 bases). Germline CDR1 is SGHDN and CDR2 is FVKESK. The V end lost 1 base, the J end lost 5 bases, and 21 bases lay between the germline ends. The CDR3 sequence is 17 residues long. CDR3 DNA sequence: TGTGCCAGCAGCCAAGGATTGGGGGGAGATGTACGAAACGAGCAGTACTTC. As protein: CASSQGLGGDVRNEQYF.

The V call is TRBV5-1, the J call TRBJ1-6; D is undetermined. Looked up from germline, CDR1 is SGHRS and CDR2 is YFSETQ. The CDR3 is 15 amino acids. The V and J ends lost 0 bases and 3 bases respectively, with 7 bases between them. The CDR3: CASSLGTDYNSPLHF. The CDR3 region has the DNA TGCGCCAGCAGCTTGGGTACAGACTATAATTCACCCCTCCACTTT.

The gene calls are TRBV24-1 and TRBJ1-2; TRBD1 might be the D (5 bases). The CDR3 loop spans 15 amino acids. V lost 5 bases and J lost 4, with 16 bases in between. Germline V lookup: CDR1 KGHDR, CDR2 SFDVKD. The CDR3 region has the DNA TGTGCCACCAGTGCATCGTCGGCAGGGACCTATGGCTACACCTTC. Amino acid sequence: CATSASSAGTYGYTF.

This clonotype was recorded many times. The chain combines TRBV6-2 or TRBV6-3 with TRBJ2-2; 14 bases align to TRBD2. This CDR3 is built from 18 residues. The junction had 11 bases not matched to a gene; V was cut back by 4 bases and J by 7 bases. Germline-derived CDR1 and CDR2 are MNHEY and SVGEGT. CDR3 loop: CASSFLFGTSGSDGELFF. DNA of the CDR3: TGTGCCAGCAGTTTCCTCTTCGGGACTAGCGGGAGCGACGGGGAGCTGTTTTTT.

The chain combines TRBV4-3 with TRBJ1-5, with no clear D. Germline CDR1 is LGHNA and CDR2 is YSLEER. There are 18 residues in the CDR3. V was shortened by 0 bases and J by 9 bases, with 24 bases between the two germline ends. For the CDR3, the DNA is TGCGCCAGCAGCCAAGATCTTTCAGAAAAGACAAGAATTTCGCCCCAGCATTTT. Amino acid sequence: CASSQDLSEKTRISPQHF.

As regards this clonotype: This may stem from a read error, because a much larger clone lies one nucleotide away. The chain couples TRBV6-4 to TRBJ2-1, with 8 bases fitting TRBD2. The DNA end is a closer match to TRBJ2-7, so the J assignment may be wrong. From germline, CDR1 is MRHNA and CDR2 SNTAGT. CDR3 size: 16 residues. The CDR3 nucleotides read TGTGCCAGCAGTACCTCCATGGGACTAGTTTCCAATGAGCAGTACTTC. This translates into CASSTSMGLVSNEQYF.

The CDR3 nucleotides read TGTGCCACCAGCATTAGGACGAGGGGTGGCTTCGGAAACACCATATATTTT. The encoded protein is CATSIRTRGGFGNTIYF. The V gene is TRBV15, the J gene TRBJ1-3; a weak D match, TRBD1 (5 bases). CDR1 LNHNV and CDR2 YYDKDF come from the germline V gene (reference sequence). The CDR3 runs to 17 residues. Trimming stripped 4 bases from V and 4 bases from J, with 20 bases between.

This clonotype was observed at least ten times. The V call is TRBV12-3 or TRBV12-4, the J call TRBJ2-7; 12 positions match TRBD2. V gave up 5 bases and J gave up 4 bases; unmatched junction bases: 15. The CDR3 length is 18 residues. The CDR3, as DNA: TGTGCCAGCAGTCACGGACCAACCCTAGCGGGAGGGCCTTACGAGCAGTACTTC. It is translated as CASSHGPTLAGGPYEQYF.

The genes are TRBV7-6 and TRBJ2-7; 10 bases align to TRBD2. Unmatched junction bases numbered 10, after V lost 5 bases and J lost 6 bases. This CDR3 region has 15 residues. Looked up from germline, CDR1 is SGHVS and CDR2 is FNYEAQ. CDR3: CASSRQREGRFEQYF. The CDR3 DNA reads as TGTGCCAGCAGCAGACAGCGGGAGGGCCGATTCGAGCAGTACTTC.

The chain couples TRBV6-5 to TRBJ2-5; D gene uncertain. Germline CDR1 reads MNHEY; CDR2 reads SVGAGI. Trimming left V 0 bases short and J 1 base short, with 9 bases between. This CDR3 has 15 amino acids. The CDR3 loop reads CASSYSTHFQETQYF. CDR3 DNA: TGTGCCAGCAGTTACTCGACACACTTCCAAGAGACCCAGTACTTC.

The table lists this clonotype with a few counts. Since a much larger clone is just one base distant, this may be a read error. The J gene is TRBJ1-1, the V gene TRBV6-4, with 11 bases fitting TRBD1. CDR3 length: 15 amino acids. With V trimmed by 3 bases and J by 4 bases, 4 bases remained unmatched. CDR1 is MRHNA, CDR2 SNTAGT, per germline. DNA for the CDR3: TGTGCCAGCAGTGATTCCGGGACAGGGGGCACTGAAGCTTTCTTT. Protein: CASSDSGTGGTEAFF.